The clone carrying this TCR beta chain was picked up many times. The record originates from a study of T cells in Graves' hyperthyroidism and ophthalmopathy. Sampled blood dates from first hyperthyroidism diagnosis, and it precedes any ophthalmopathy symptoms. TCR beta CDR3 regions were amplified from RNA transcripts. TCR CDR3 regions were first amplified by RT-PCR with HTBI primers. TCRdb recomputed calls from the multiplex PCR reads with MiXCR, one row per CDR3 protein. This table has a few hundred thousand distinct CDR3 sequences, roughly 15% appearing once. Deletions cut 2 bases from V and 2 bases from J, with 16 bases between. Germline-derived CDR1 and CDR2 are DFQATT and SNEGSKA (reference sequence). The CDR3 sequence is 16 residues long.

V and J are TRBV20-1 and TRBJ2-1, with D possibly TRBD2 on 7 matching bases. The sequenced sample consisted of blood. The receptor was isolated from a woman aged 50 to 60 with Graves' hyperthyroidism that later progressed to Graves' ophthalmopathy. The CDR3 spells CSARPLGGGAYNEQFF. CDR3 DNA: TGCAGTGCTAGACCCCTGGGCGGGGGCGCCTACAATGAGCAGTTCTTC.